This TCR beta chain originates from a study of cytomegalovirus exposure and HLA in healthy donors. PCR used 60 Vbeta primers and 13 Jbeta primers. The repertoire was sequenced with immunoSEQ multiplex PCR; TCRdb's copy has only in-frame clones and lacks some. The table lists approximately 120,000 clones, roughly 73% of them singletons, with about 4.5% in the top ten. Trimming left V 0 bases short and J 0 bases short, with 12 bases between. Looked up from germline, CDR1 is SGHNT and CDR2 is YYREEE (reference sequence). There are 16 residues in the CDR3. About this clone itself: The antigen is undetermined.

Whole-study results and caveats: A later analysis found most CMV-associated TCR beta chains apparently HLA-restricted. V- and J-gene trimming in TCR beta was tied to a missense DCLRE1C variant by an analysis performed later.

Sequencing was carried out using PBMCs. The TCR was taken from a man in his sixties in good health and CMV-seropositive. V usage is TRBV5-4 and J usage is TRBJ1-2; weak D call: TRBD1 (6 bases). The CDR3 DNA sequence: TGTGCCAGCAGCTTGGCCCTACAGGGAGCTAACTATGGCTACACCTTC. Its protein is CASSLALQGANYGYTF.